Listed below are T cell receptor beta chains from one sample, sequenced in a study of cytomegalovirus exposure and HLA in healthy donors. The data were produced by immunoSEQ multiplex PCR, yet TCRdb's version contains in-frame clones alone and is incomplete. The sample includes under 150,000 clones, about 91% of them seen just once. What was sequenced was PBMCs. The origin of the receptors is a woman between 18 and 29 years old in good health and CMV-seropositive. The CDR3 runs from the conserved cysteine through the conserved F or W.

>TRBV6-6
CASSYRDSGNEQFF
>TRBV23-1
CASSQQGTHNSPLHF
>TRBV20-1
CSGGNTGELFF
>TRBV5-1
CASSFLAGLHTGELFF
>TRBV5-1
CASSHRQGGGQETQYF
>TRBV9
CASTSLASSDTQYF
>TRBV11-2
CASSFGVGFYEQYF
>TRBV11-1
CASSHGTSGRREQFF
>TRBV7-2
CASSLPVALFQPQHF
>TRBV6-1
CASSGPPVWRYTF
>TRBV9
CASSPRAGTSGDEQYF
>TRBV18
CASSSMGAASGSSYNEQFF
>TRBV4-3
CASSQSLSGAGDSGELFF
>TRBV28
CASSSPGLLSSYEQYF
>TRBV7-9
CASSLAMAVNTIYF
>TRBV6-1
CASSEAYRSGNTEAFF
>TRBV5-1
CASSLGEGAITGELFF
>TRBV28
CASSSTPYYEQYF
>TRBV30
CAWSVGDSHYEQYF
>TRBV27
CASSLGWQGADHEQYF
>TRBV29-1
CSVLRLGNYGYTF
>TRBV27
CASSLPQHRELHF
>TRBV19
CASSPRTSGSWAAGELFF
>TRBV30
CAWSPPGTRTGELFF
>TRBV4-3
CASSRSEGYEQYF
>TRBV28
CASSLLAGSYNEQFF